Sequencing of this T cell receptor beta chain was carried out in a study of shared clonotypes between healthy human individuals. Study details: Each donor contributed plates that comprised three CD4 naive, three CD4 memory, two CD8 naive and one CD8 memory. The study's findings and limits: A generally larger estimated richness was seen in naive subsets than in memory subsets. Sequencing depth was a factor that was expected to affect clonotype sharing among donors.

Remarks on this clone: The target antigen is unknown.

Assay runs were performed at deep level. The protocol was immunoSEQ multiplex PCR, while the TCRdb copy is restricted to in-frame clones and leaves out a portion. The table has 1,500,000 or so clones, approximately 96% seen once. This CDR3 spans 17 amino acids. V shed 5 bases, J shed 3 bases, and the junction held 13 bases outside the gene matches. The V gene's germline CDR1 is SGHVS and CDR2 FNYEAQ. The V call is TRBV7-6, the J call TRBJ2-3; 8 nucleotides align to TRBD1. The specimen was naive CD4+ T cells sorted from blood. Specified subset: CD45RA+ positively selected. This clonotype originated in a young man in good health. This CDR3 reads CASSTKGQGARTDTQYF. For the CDR3, the DNA is TGTGCCAGCAGCACCAAGGGCCAGGGGGCGCGGACAGATACGCAGTATTTT.